The 27 T cell receptor beta chains presented below share a single source sample, sequenced in a study of blood T cell repertoires in COVID-19. Repertoires were generated with immunoSEQ multiplex PCR, while TCRdb's copy carries only in-frame clones and drops some. The table records around 100,000 clones, just under 80% of them present only once. The specimen was peripheral blood. The source is a woman in her 70s with acute or convalescent COVID-19.

The gene calls are TRBV29-1 and TRBJ2-2; TRBD1 aligns across 9 bases. CDR1 is SQVTM and CDR2 is ANQGSEA in the germline V gene. Trimming removed 6 bases from V and 6 bases from J; junction bases left unmatched: 2. The CDR3 extends over 12 amino acids. The CDR3 spells CSVGTGSGELFF. For the CDR3, the DNA is TGCAGCGTAGGGACAGGGTCCGGGGAGCTGTTTTTT.

The J gene is TRBJ2-1, the V gene TRBV5-1; D possibly corresponds to TRBD1 (6 bases). Between the trimmed V and J ends, which lost 1 base and 5 bases, there was a span of 10 bases. The germline V gene has CDR1 SGHRS and CDR2 YFSETQ. The CDR3 extends over 14 amino acids. In nucleotides, the CDR3 is TGCGCCAGCAGCTTGTCGACAGGAGACAATGAGCAGTTCTTC. Translated, it gives CASSLSTGDNEQFF.

The chain has TRBV9 and TRBJ2-5, with a possible D match to TRBD1 (7 bases). The CDR3 has 15 amino acids. Trimming pared 6 bases from V and 2 bases from J, leaving 17 bases between. Germline values: CDR1 SGDLS, CDR2 YYNGEE. The CDR3 reads CASNLGGTEQETQYF. CDR3 nucleotides: TGTGCCAGCAACTTAGGGGGGACAGAGCAAGAGACCCAGTACTTC.

This clone was seen more than once but under ten times. The chain couples TRBV9 to TRBJ1-1; unclear D gene. Between the trimmed V and J ends, which lost 3 bases and 0 bases, there was a span of 6 bases. From germline, CDR1 is SGDLS and CDR2 YYNGEE. The CDR3 is made up of 13 amino acids. Here the CDR3 DNA reads TGTGCCAGCAGCGCACTAATGAACACTGAAGCTTTCTTT. Encoded protein: CASSALMNTEAFF.

The chain links TRBV7-6 to TRBJ2-5, with 9 bases lining up with TRBD1. Losses at the gene ends were 4 bases for V and 2 bases for J; bases not matched to a gene: 8. The CDR3 consists of 16 residues. CDR1 SGHVS and CDR2 FNYEAQ come from the germline V gene. CDR3 sequence: CASSSGQGRGQETQYF. The CDR3 region has the DNA TGTGCCAGCAGCTCGGGACAGGGCCGAGGGCAAGAGACCCAGTACTTC.

V gene TRBV18 combines with J gene TRBJ2-6; TRBD1 aligns across 7 bases. The CDR3 sequence is 17 residues long. Germline V gene sequence: CDR1 KGHSH, CDR2 LQKENI. The V gene end was trimmed by 8 bases and the J gene end by 0 bases; junction bases not matched to a gene: 10. The CDR3 reads CASAPYRGNSGANVLTF. The CDR3 nucleotides are TGTGCCAGCGCTCCTTACAGGGGAAACTCTGGGGCCAACGTCCTGACTTTC.

The V gene is TRBV11-2, the J gene TRBJ2-5, with 7 nucleotides matching TRBD2. This CDR3 spans 17 amino acids. J lost 3 bases, V lost 2 bases, and 12 bases had no gene match. The V gene's germline CDR1 is SGHAT and CDR2 FQNNGV. The CDR3: CASSLTGGGTIKETQYF. The CDR3 region has the DNA TGTGCCAGCAGCTTAACGGGGGGAGGCACGATAAAAGAGACCCAGTACTTC.

The chain links TRBV5-6 to TRBJ1-2; 8 bases agree with TRBD1. Germline loops: CDR1 SGHDT, CDR2 YYEEEE. The V gene end was trimmed by 1 base and the J gene end by 8 bases; junction bases not matched to a gene: 4. The CDR3 has 13 amino acids. The CDR3: CASSLLTGEGYTF. CDR3 coding DNA: TGTGCCAGCAGCTTGTTGACAGGGGAAGGCTACACCTTC.

The CDR3 here is CAVLRTGTGELFF. The CDR3 nucleotides are TGTGCCGTTCTGAGAACAGGCACCGGGGAGCTGTTTTTT. V and J are TRBV28 and TRBJ2-2; tentatively, D is TRBD1 (5 bases). The CDR3 runs to 13 residues. Per the germline V gene, CDR1 is MDHEN and CDR2 is SYDVKM. Trimming stripped 11 bases from V and 4 bases from J, with 14 bases between.

The V call is TRBV3-1 (or the pseudogene TRBV3-2), the J call TRBJ2-7; 10 bases fit TRBD2. V gave up 1 base and J gave up 7 bases; unmatched junction bases: 10. In germline, CDR1 is LGHDT, CDR2 YNNKEL (reference sequence). The CDR3 is made up of 16 amino acids. This chain's CDR3 is CASSQGLAGALGEQYF. The CDR3 DNA reads TGTGCCAGCAGCCAAGGTCTAGCGGGGGCCCTTGGTGAGCAGTACTTC.

This chain uses TRBV2 with TRBJ2-5, with 9 bases identical to TRBD1. Germline CDR1 and CDR2: SNHLY and FYNNEI. The V and J ends lost 4 bases and 3 bases, in that order; junction bases with no gene match: 0. CDR3 length equals 13 residues. CDR3 loop: CASSGQGEETQYF. CDR3 nucleotides: TGTGCCAGCAGTGGACAGGGGGAAGAGACCCAGTACTTC.

This sequence joins TRBV6-5 and TRBJ1-5; 9 positions agree with TRBD1. The V segment lost 5 bases and the J segment 6 bases; nucleotides outside the gene matches: 2. The germline CDR1 and CDR2 sequences are MNHEY and SVGAGI. The CDR3 runs to 13 residues. CDR3 in amino acids: CASSTGGGQPQHF. The CDR3 region has the DNA TGTGCCAGCAGTACAGGGGGCGGTCAGCCCCAGCATTTT.

This clone was recorded only once. The V gene is TRBV27, the J gene TRBJ2-6, with TRBD1 matching over 8 bases. CDR1 is MNHEY, CDR2 SMNVEV, per germline (reference sequence). V dropped 6 bases and J dropped 3; count of bases not matched to a gene: 7. The CDR3 sequence is 16 residues long. The DNA for the CDR3 is TGTGCCAGCAGCGGGCAGGGGGCGCATGGGGCCAACGTCCTGACTTTC. Protein sequence: CASSGQGAHGANVLTF.

CDR3 in amino acids: CASSQAKGLGGGNEQFF. CDR3 DNA sequence: TGCGCCAGCAGCCAAGCCAAGGGACTGGGCGGGGGAAATGAGCAGTTCTTC. V and J are TRBV4-1 and TRBJ2-1, with 7 bases lining up with TRBD2. Germline CDR1 is MGHRA and CDR2 is YSYEKL. The length of the CDR3 is 17 residues. Germline trimming cut 1 base from V and 7 bases from J; bases unmatched to any gene: 13.

This clone has a handful of counts. The chain recombines TRBV28 with TRBJ1-1; a weak D match, TRBD1 (5 bases). The V and J ends lost 2 bases and 4 bases respectively, with 8 bases between them. This CDR3 has 13 residues. Germline loops: CDR1 MDHEN, CDR2 SYDVKM. CDR3 loop: CASSLVGATEAFF. The CDR3 bases are TGTGCCAGCAGTTTAGTAGGGGCCACTGAAGCTTTCTTT.

The CDR3 DNA is TGTGCCAGCAGCCAAGTTCCGGGTAAGGCGACTGAAGCTTTCTTT. Protein product: CASSQVPGKATEAFF. The J gene is TRBJ1-1, the V gene TRBV3-1 (or the pseudogene TRBV3-2); D is ambiguous. This CDR3 region has 15 residues. V was cut by 1 base and J by 5 bases, with 14 bases left in between. The V gene's germline CDR1 is LGHDT and CDR2 YNNKEL (reference sequence).

The CDR3: CASSEMSSTDTQYF. CDR3 in DNA: TGTGCCAGCAGTGAAATGTCTAGCACAGATACGCAGTATTTT. V and J are TRBV6-4 and TRBJ2-3; D remains unclear. There are 14 residues in the CDR3. Trimming removed 3 bases from V and 0 bases from J, with 7 bases in between. Germline loops: CDR1 MRHNA, CDR2 SNTAGT.

The V and J genes are TRBV6-1 and TRBJ1-1; D remains unclear. The CDR3 has 14 residues. From germline, CDR1 is MNHNS and CDR2 SASEGT. V was clipped by 1 base and J by 1 base, with 7 bases between them. The CDR3 coding sequence is TGTGCCAGCAGTGAAGGCAGCGCGAACACTGAAGCTTTCTTT. Its translation is CASSEGSANTEAFF.

The chain employs TRBV5-6 and TRBJ2-7, with D possibly being TRBD1 (6 bases). Germline assignment: CDR1 SGHDT and CDR2 YYEEEE. CDR3 size: 14 residues. V was shortened by 0 bases and J by 7 bases, with 14 bases between the two germline ends. CDR3 region: CASSLERGGKEQYV. CDR3 nucleotides: TGTGCCAGCAGCTTGGAAAGAGGGGGAAAAGAGCAGTACGTC.

The gene calls are TRBV7-6 and TRBJ2-1, with 9 positions matching TRBD2. Germline-derived CDR1 and CDR2 are SGHVS and FNYEAQ. The CDR3 totals 20 residues. The V gene end was trimmed by 5 bases and the J gene end by 0 bases; junction bases not matched to a gene: 17. The CDR3 DNA reads as TGTGCCAGCAGCCCCGACCCCCCAGCGGGGGGTCAGAGCTCCTACAATGAGCAGTTCTTC. As protein: CASSPDPPAGGQSSYNEQFF.

The chain joins TRBV10-2 to TRBJ2-7, with 9 bases fitting TRBD1. Germline CDR1 WSHSY, CDR2 SAAADI. The CDR3 loop spans 14 amino acids. Trimming cost V 7 bases and J 4 bases; bases outside gene matches: 8. This CDR3 is CASIPGQGSYEQYV. The CDR3 coding sequence is TGCGCCAGCATTCCCGGACAGGGGAGTTACGAGCAGTACGTC.

V usage is TRBV4-2 and J usage is TRBJ2-3; 7 nucleotides line up with TRBD1. This CDR3 region has 16 residues. After removal of 4 bases from V and 0 bases from J, the junction contained 7 bases not matched to a gene. Germline lookup yields CDR1 LGHNA and CDR2 YNFKEQ. CDR3 amino acids: CASSRTGTESTDTQYF. The CDR3 DNA follows: TGTGCCAGCAGCCGCACCGGGACAGAGAGCACAGATACGCAGTATTTT.

The rearrangement joins TRBV3-1 (or the pseudogene TRBV3-2) to TRBJ2-2; D perhaps matches TRBD1 (5 bases). The CDR3 is made up of 14 amino acids. V was trimmed by 4 bases and J by 5 bases, leaving 11 bases between them. Germline V gives CDR1 LGHDT, CDR2 YNNKEL (reference sequence). CDR3 DNA sequence: TGTGCCAGCAGCCCGTATCAGGGAACCGGGGAGCTGTTTTTT. Translated, it gives CASSPYQGTGELFF.

The V and J genes are TRBV5-1 and TRBJ2-7; 11 positions match TRBD2. The CDR3 covers 17 residues. Unmatched junction bases numbered 6, after V lost 0 bases and J lost 1 base. Per germline, CDR1 SGHRS and CDR2 YFSETQ. Here the CDR3 DNA reads TGCGCCAGCAGCTTGGTTACTACTAGCGGGGGTTCCTACGAGCAGTACTTC. It yields the protein CASSLVTTSGGSYEQYF.

The V call is TRBV28, the J call TRBJ1-2; 8 positions agree with TRBD1. CDR1 is MDHEN, CDR2 SYDVKM, per germline. J was trimmed by 2 bases and V by 6 bases; bases with no gene match: 5. CDR3 length equals 14 residues. This chain's CDR3 is CASRIDRGNYGYTF. The CDR3 bases are TGTGCCAGCAGGATAGACAGGGGAAACTATGGCTACACCTTC.

In this sample, this clone turned up a few times. The rearrangement joins TRBV27 to TRBJ1-6; D is unresolved. CDR1 and CDR2 (germline): MNHEY, SMNVEV (reference sequence). The CDR3 is 15 residues long. Between the trimmed V and J ends, which lost 0 bases and 8 bases, there was a span of 11 bases. The CDR3, as DNA: TGTGCCAGCAGTTTATCGAGAATCGTGGATTCACCCCTCCACTTT. It translates to CASSLSRIVDSPLHF.

The rearrangement links TRBV4-1 to TRBJ2-1; weak D call: TRBD2 (6 bases). CDR1 MGHRA and CDR2 YSYEKL come from the germline V gene. This CDR3 has 15 amino acids. V gave up 1 base and J gave up 7 bases, with 14 bases separating them. The CDR3 DNA sequence: TGCGCCAGCAGCCAAGGGGTAACTAGCAGGAATGAGCAGTTCTTC. This translates into CASSQGVTSRNEQFF.